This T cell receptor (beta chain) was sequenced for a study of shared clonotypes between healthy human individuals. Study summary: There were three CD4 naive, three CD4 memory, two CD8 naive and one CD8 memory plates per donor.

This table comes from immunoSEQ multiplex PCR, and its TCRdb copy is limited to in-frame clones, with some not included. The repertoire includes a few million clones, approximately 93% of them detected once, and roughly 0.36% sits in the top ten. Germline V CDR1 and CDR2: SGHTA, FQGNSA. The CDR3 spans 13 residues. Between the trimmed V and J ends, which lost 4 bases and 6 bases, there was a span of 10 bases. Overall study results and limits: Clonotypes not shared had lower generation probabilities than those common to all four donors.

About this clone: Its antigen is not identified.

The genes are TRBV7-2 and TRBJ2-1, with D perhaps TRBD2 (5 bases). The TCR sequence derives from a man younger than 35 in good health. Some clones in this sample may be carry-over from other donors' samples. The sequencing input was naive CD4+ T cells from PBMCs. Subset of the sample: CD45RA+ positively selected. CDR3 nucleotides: TGTGCCAGCAGCTACGGAGGCCCCAATGAGCAGTTCTTC. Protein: CASSYGGPNEQFF.